The clone carrying this T cell receptor beta chain was observed once. The antigen is not known. Measured with immunoSEQ multiplex PCR; TCRdb has only the in-frame clones, and not every one. The repertoire holds about 640,000 clones, with about two thirds as singletons. The sample originates from a study of shared clonotypes between healthy human individuals. Across the study: Researchers drew samples from two women and a few men aged 18 to 49. Whole-study results and caveats: The diversity represented, both genetic and in exposure history, was limited by few donors. Naive subsets generally exceeded memory subsets in estimated richness.

Germline assignment: CDR1 MGHRA and CDR2 YSYEKL. This CDR3 is 16 amino acids long. Germline trimming cut 1 base from V and 8 bases from J; bases unmatched to any gene: 9. This TCR was sampled from a young woman in good health. The chain employs TRBV4-1 and TRBJ1-4; 8 nucleotides match TRBD1. Input material: memory CD4+ T cells sorted from blood. Subset reported: CD45RA-negative fraction. The DNA for the CDR3 is TGCGCCAGCAGCCAAGGGCAGGGGGCCTTCGGGGAAAAACTGTTTTTT. It specifies CASSQGQGAFGEKLFF.